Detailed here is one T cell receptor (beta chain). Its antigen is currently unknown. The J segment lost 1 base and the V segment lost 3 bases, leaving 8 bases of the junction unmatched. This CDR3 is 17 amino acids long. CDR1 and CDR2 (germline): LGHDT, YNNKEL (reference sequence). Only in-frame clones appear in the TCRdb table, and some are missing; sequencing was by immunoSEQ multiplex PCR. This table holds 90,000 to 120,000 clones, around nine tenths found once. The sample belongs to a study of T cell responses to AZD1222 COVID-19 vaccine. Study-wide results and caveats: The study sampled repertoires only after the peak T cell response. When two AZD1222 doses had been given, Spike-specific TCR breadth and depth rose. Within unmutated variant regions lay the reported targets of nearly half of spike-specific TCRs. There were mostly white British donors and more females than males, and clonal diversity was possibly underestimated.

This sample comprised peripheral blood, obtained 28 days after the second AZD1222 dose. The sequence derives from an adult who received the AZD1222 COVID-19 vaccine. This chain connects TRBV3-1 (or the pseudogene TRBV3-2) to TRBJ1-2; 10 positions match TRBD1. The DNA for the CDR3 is TGTGCCAGCAGCCAGGATACCGGACAGGGGGTTAACTATGGCTACACCTTC. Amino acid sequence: CASSQDTGQGVNYGYTF.